These 27 T cell receptor beta chains were all obtained from the same sample, sequenced in a study of shared clonotypes between healthy human individuals. Naive CD8 populations comprised CD45RO-negative cells positively selected for CCR7, excluding terminally differentiated effector memory CD45RA+ cells. The method was immunoSEQ multiplex PCR; TCRdb's version includes in-frame clones alone and lacks a portion of them. The sample holds some 600,000 clones, approximately 96% seen once. What was sequenced was naive CD8+ T cells sorted from blood. Source of these receptors: a woman in her 30s in good health.

The V call is TRBV5-8, the J call TRBJ2-3; the D is unclear. V was pared by 7 bases and J by 1 base, with 4 bases between. CDR3 length: 11 residues. Germline lookup yields CDR1 SGHTS and CDR2 YDEGEE. The CDR3 reads CASGGTDTQYF. In nucleotides, the CDR3 is TGTGCCAGCGGAGGCACAGATACGCAGTATTTT.

The J gene is TRBJ2-7, the V gene TRBV27; D gene ambiguous. This CDR3 spans 13 amino acids. Germline CDR1 MNHEY, CDR2 SMNVEV (reference sequence). V lost 5 bases and J lost 3, with 11 bases in between. CDR3 sequence: CASSPSLGYEQYF. The CDR3 region has the DNA TGTGCCAGCAGTCCTTCATTGGGCTACGAGCAGTACTTC.

The chain has TRBV19 and TRBJ2-3; no reliable D call. Trimming pared 6 bases from V and 2 bases from J, leaving 21 bases between. The CDR3 length is 17 residues. Germline V gene data show CDR1 as LNHDA and CDR2 as SQIVND (reference sequence). CDR3 sequence (DNA): TGTGCCAGTAGGAACCTCGCTTGGACCGGGCACACAGATACGCAGTATTTT. As protein: CASRNLAWTGHTDTQYF.

The rearrangement uses TRBV9 and TRBJ2-3, with 8 bases fitting TRBD1. The ends lost 3 bases at V and 4 bases at J; junction bases unmatched: 1. The CDR3 is 13 residues long. Germline V lookup: CDR1 SGDLS, CDR2 YYNGEE. The DNA of the CDR3 is TGTGCCAGCAGCGGGACAGGGTCAGATACGCAGTATTTT. This sequence encodes CASSGTGSDTQYF.

This rearrangement joins TRBV21-1 to TRBJ1-1; TRBD1 reflects the table's D call only, with no check against the DNA. TRBV21-1 is a recognized pseudogene. This CDR3 is 15 amino acids long. The CDR3 DNA reads TGTGCCAGCAGCAAAGGGCCCGTTCTGAACACTGAAGCTTTCTTT. Its translation is CASSKGPVLNTEAFF.

The rearrangement uses TRBV28 and TRBJ2-1, with 10 bases fitting TRBD2. V trimming: 3 bases; J trimming: 6 bases; junction bases outside the gene matches: 23. This CDR3 contains 21 residues. Germline V gene lookup returns CDR1 MDHEN and CDR2 SYDVKM. The CDR3 coding sequence is TGTGCCAGCAGTTTTTGGGATGGCCCTAGCGGGGGTCGACGACCAACCAATGAGCAGTTCTTC. It codes for CASSFWDGPSGGRRPTNEQFF.

Here the CDR3 reads CASRFWGDSNSPLHF. The DNA of the CDR3 is TGTGCCAGCAGGTTTTGGGGGGACAGTAATTCACCCCTCCACTTT. This rearrangement joins TRBV28 to TRBJ1-6, with TRBD1 identical over 7 bases. Germline V gene sequence: CDR1 MDHEN, CDR2 SYDVKM. V lost 6 bases, J lost 6 bases, and 8 bases stayed unmatched. This CDR3 has 15 residues. Looking up the rest from reference TRBV28 and TRBJ1-6 gives the full variable domain: DVKVTQSSRYLVKRTGEKVFLECVQDMDHENMFWYRQDPGLGLRLIYFSYDVKMKEKGDIPEGYSVSREKKERFSLILESASTNQTSMYLCASRFWGDSNSPLHFGNGTRLTVT.

The chain combines TRBV27 with TRBJ2-1, with TRBD2 identical over 8 bases. This CDR3 comprises 11 residues. Germline values: CDR1 MNHEY, CDR2 SMNVEV (reference sequence). The ends lost 8 bases at V and 14 bases at J; junction bases unmatched: 8. DNA for the CDR3: TGTGCCAGCTCCCTTGGGACTAGGGAGTTCTTC. It codes for CASSLGTREFF.

The V and J genes are TRBV15 and TRBJ1-2; 12 bases fit TRBD1. Germline V lookup: CDR1 LNHNV, CDR2 YYDKDF (reference sequence). The CDR3 length is 15 residues. V gave up 1 base and J gave up 7 bases; unmatched junction bases: 4. The DNA for the CDR3 is TGTGCCACCAGCAGAGCGGGACAGGGGGCGTTTGGCTACACCTTC. This codes for CATSRAGQGAFGYTF.

For the CDR3, the DNA is TGTGCCAGCAGACCCGGGACAGGTTATGGCTACACCTTC. Translation: CASRPGTGYGYTF. The gene calls are TRBV25-1 and TRBJ1-2, with 8 bases that match TRBD1. V gave up 6 bases and J gave up 5 bases; unmatched junction bases: 5. This CDR3 contains 13 residues. The V gene's germline CDR1 is MGHDK and CDR2 SYGVNS.

CDR3 in amino acids: CASSFQFSYEQYF. CDR3 bases: TGTGCCAGCAGTTTCCAGTTCTCCTACGAGCAGTACTTC. The chain has TRBV28 and TRBJ2-7, with no clear D. V was cut by 3 bases and J by 0 bases, with 6 bases left in between. The germline V gene encodes CDR1 MDHEN and CDR2 SYDVKM. This CDR3 has 13 residues.

This chain connects TRBV29-1 to TRBJ2-7; TRBD1 matches at 7 bases. The length of the CDR3 is 13 residues. Germline V gives CDR1 SQVTM, CDR2 ANQGSEA. J was trimmed by 2 bases and V by 2 bases; bases with no gene match: 3. CDR3 sequence: CSVETDRTYEQYF. CDR3 sequence (DNA): TGCAGCGTTGAAACGGACAGGACCTACGAGCAGTACTTC.

The V gene is TRBV14, the J gene TRBJ1-5; D gene unclear. The CDR3 is made up of 12 amino acids. Looked up from germline, CDR1 is SGHDN and CDR2 is FVKESK. Trimming removed 4 bases at V and 6 bases at J, with 7 bases between. As DNA, the CDR3 is TGTGCCAGCAGCCTCAGAACTCAGCCCCAGCATTTT. Protein: CASSLRTQPQHF.

The chain has TRBV5-1 and TRBJ2-7; 7 nucleotides agree with TRBD1. There are 14 residues in the CDR3. CDR1 SGHRS and CDR2 YFSETQ come from the germline V gene. Trimming removed 7 bases from V and 1 base from J; junction bases left unmatched: 8. As DNA, the CDR3 is TGCGCCAGCCAATGGGACAGCGGTTCCTACGAGCAGTACTTC. It encodes CASQWDSGSYEQYF.

The rearrangement links TRBV28 to TRBJ2-5, with 7 nucleotides matching TRBD2. CDR1 and CDR2 (germline): MDHEN, SYDVKM. The V segment lost 4 bases and the J segment 2 bases; nucleotides outside the gene matches: 13. CDR3 length equals 17 residues. CDR3 in amino acids: CASSSKTGTTIQETQYF. DNA of the CDR3: TGTGCCAGCAGTTCGAAGACCGGGACTACAATTCAAGAGACCCAGTACTTC.

V gene TRBV27 combines with J gene TRBJ2-5; D remains unclear. Germline V CDR1 and CDR2: MNHEY, SMNVEV (reference sequence). The CDR3 extends over 13 amino acids. The V end lost 1 base, the J end lost 4 bases, and 7 bases lay between the germline ends. CDR3 bases: TGTGCCAGCAGTTTATTAGGGTCAGAGACCCAGTACTTC. This gives the protein CASSLLGSETQYF.

This chain joins TRBV7-8 and TRBJ2-2, with 15 bases matching TRBD2. V was pared by 5 bases and J by 3 bases, with 4 bases of the junction left unmatched. The CDR3 sequence is 17 residues long. Germline CDR1 SGHVS, CDR2 FQNEAQ. CDR3 sequence reads: CASSRTSGRADTGELFF. In nucleotides, the CDR3 is TGTGCCAGCAGCAGGACTAGCGGGAGGGCCGACACCGGGGAGCTGTTTTTT.

The J gene is TRBJ2-3, the V gene TRBV28; 7 bases map to TRBD1. V dropped 5 bases and J dropped 0; count of bases not matched to a gene: 5. Germline values: CDR1 MDHEN, CDR2 SYDVKM. This CDR3 comprises 15 residues. CDR3 protein: CASSPDRYSTDTQYF. The CDR3 bases are TGTGCCAGCAGTCCGGACAGGTATAGCACAGATACGCAGTATTTT.

This chain links TRBV13 with TRBJ2-7, with 8 nucleotides matching TRBD1. The CDR3 totals 21 residues. Germline V gene sequence: CDR1 PRHDT, CDR2 FYEKMQ (reference sequence). The V gene end was trimmed by 5 bases and the J gene end by 0 bases; junction bases not matched to a gene: 24. Written as DNA, the CDR3 is TGTGCCAGCAGCCGCCTTGACAGGGGAATTGATTTATCCCAAGTCTCCTACGAGCAGTACTTC. Translating gives CASSRLDRGIDLSQVSYEQYF.

This chain uses TRBV4-2 with TRBJ2-1; D is undetermined. V was pared by 0 bases and J by 4 bases, with 10 bases between. The CDR3 sequence is 15 residues long. Germline assignment: CDR1 LGHNA and CDR2 YNFKEQ. The CDR3 DNA follows: TGTGCCAGCAGCCAAGATTCCGTACCGTACAATGAGCAGTTCTTC. This encodes CASSQDSVPYNEQFF.

This clone was seen only once. The chain has TRBV7-9 and TRBJ2-5; 8 nucleotides agree with TRBD2. V shed 3 bases and J 5 bases; nucleotides not matched to a gene: 2. The CDR3 consists of 13 residues. Germline V gives CDR1 SEHNR, CDR2 FQNEAQ (reference sequence). CDR3 coding DNA: TGTGCCAGCAGCTTTAGCGGGAAGGAGACCCAGTACTTC. Amino acids: CASSFSGKETQYF. The entire variable domain, with the rest obtained from reference TRBV7-9 and TRBJ2-5, is as follows: DTGVSQNPRHKITKRGQNVTFRCDPISEHNRLYWYRQTLGQGPEFLTYFQNEAQLEKSRLLSDRFSAERPKGSFSTLEIQRTEQGDSAMYLCASSFSGKETQYFGPGTRLLVL.

The CDR3 loop reads CASSFLLQGAITGELFF. The DNA for the CDR3 is TGTGCCAGCAGCTTCCTCCTACAGGGGGCCATCACCGGGGAGCTGTTTTTT. The chain couples TRBV7-9 to TRBJ2-2, with 9 bases that match TRBD1. Trimming removed 3 bases from V and 4 bases from J; junction bases left unmatched: 9. CDR1 and CDR2 (germline): SEHNR, FQNEAQ (reference sequence). There are 17 residues in the CDR3.

This chain joins TRBV2 and TRBJ1-1; D remains unclear. V was shortened by 3 bases and J by 5 bases, with 10 bases between the two germline ends. The CDR3 runs 13 residues. CDR1 is SNHLY, CDR2 FYNNEI, per germline. The CDR3 sequence is CASSEAGGTEAFF. CDR3 nucleotide sequence: TGTGCCAGCAGTGAGGCCGGTGGAACTGAAGCTTTCTTT. Supplemented by reference TRBV2 and TRBJ1-1, the full variable domain reads EPEVTQTPSHQVTQMGQEVILRCVPISNHLYFYWYRQILGQKVEFLVSFYNNEISEKSEIFDDQFSVERPDGSNFTLKIRSTKLEDSAMYFCASSEAGGTEAFFGQGTRLTVV.

This rearrangement joins TRBV13 to TRBJ2-2; 8 nucleotides match TRBD2. Trimming took 4 bases from V and 4 from J; bases not matched to a gene: 2. Germline CDR1 is PRHDT and CDR2 is FYEKMQ (reference sequence). The CDR3 contains 14 residues. CDR3 DNA: TGTGCCAGCAGCTGGGGGACTAGCACCGGGGAGCTGTTTTTT. The encoded protein is CASSWGTSTGELFF. Variable domain in full (rest from reference TRBV13 and TRBJ2-2): AAGVIQSPRHLIKEKRETATLKCYPIPRHDTVYWYQQGPGQDPQFLISFYEKMQSDKGSIPDRFSAQQFSDYHSELNMSSLELGDSALYFCASSWGTSTGELFFGEGSRLTVL.

In this sample, this clone turned up once. The chain recombines TRBV6-5 with TRBJ2-7; 7 bases fit TRBD1. The V and J ends lost 7 bases and 5 bases, in that order; junction bases with no gene match: 11. Germline loops: CDR1 MNHEY, CDR2 SVGAGI. This CDR3 region has 14 residues. CDR3 in amino acids: CASNTGDASDEQYF. The CDR3 DNA sequence: TGTGCCAGCAACACAGGGGATGCTTCGGACGAGCAGTACTTC.

The chain joins TRBV10-2 to TRBJ1-2, with D possibly TRBD1 on 6 matching bases. Germline assignment: CDR1 WSHSY and CDR2 SAAADI. The V end lost 8 bases, the J end lost 7 bases, and 26 bases lay between the germline ends. The CDR3 loop spans 16 amino acids. As DNA, the CDR3 is TGCGCCAGCCAAAGTCGACAGGAAGGGATCTACGTTGGCTACACCTTC. As protein: CASQSRQEGIYVGYTF.

This clone has only one observation. This chain uses TRBV19 with TRBJ2-7, with 7 bases aligning to TRBD1. Germline-derived CDR1 and CDR2 are LNHDA and SQIVND (reference sequence). Trimming took 4 bases from V and 2 from J; bases not matched to a gene: 8. CDR3 length: 15 residues. The CDR3 is CASSNRDSATYEQYF. For the CDR3, the DNA is TGTGCCAGTAGTAACCGGGACAGTGCAACCTACGAGCAGTACTTC.